This T cell receptor (beta chain) was observed in a study of cytomegalovirus exposure and HLA in healthy donors. With regard to this clone: As yet, its antigen is unknown.

Study-wide results and limits: Earlier findings revealed that most TCR beta V segments proved productive either about 87% or about 30% of the time.

Germline trimming cut 4 bases from V and 2 bases from J; bases unmatched to any gene: 10. Germline lookup yields CDR1 SGHAT and CDR2 FQNNGV. This CDR3 region has 16 residues. Primers for the PCR totalled 60 Vbeta and 13 Jbeta. Assay: immunoSEQ multiplex PCR; the TCRdb copy retains only in-frame clones and omits some. Of 46,000 or so clones listed, around 60% are singletons. The chain combines TRBV11-2 with TRBJ2-7; the match to TRBD1 covers 8 bases. The sequence derives from a man aged 55 to 69 in good health and CMV-seropositive. The material sequenced was PBMCs. This chain's CDR3 is CASSSGQGSMAYEQYF. The DNA for the CDR3 is TGTGCCAGCAGCTCAGGACAGGGAAGCATGGCCTACGAGCAGTACTTC.